Listed here is a single T cell receptor (beta chain). The data were taken from a study of blood T cell repertoires in COVID-19. Study information: Whether acute or convalescent, the COVID-19 samples came from the United States, Italy and Spain. From T cells, B-cell-depleted T cells, or PBMCs came the material, which was cDNA or gDNA.

The length of the CDR3 is 13 residues. Germline CDR1 reads SQVTM; CDR2 reads ANQGSEA. With 5 bases clipped from V and 3 bases from J, the junction kept 7 bases outside the gene matches. In the original processing: Scientists estimated how many nucleated cells there were by amplifying reference gene primers. Measured with immunoSEQ multiplex PCR; TCRdb has only the in-frame clones, and not every one. V and J calls and clone size are as listed in that table; D and trimming were resolved from the DNA. Seen here are around 41,000 clones, about 90% observed once, and the top ten hold 15% to 19%. The chain employs TRBV29-1 and TRBJ2-7; 7 bases agree with TRBD1. The receptor was derived from a woman in her 30s in a cohort sampled during active COVID-19. What was sequenced was peripheral blood. The CDR3 bases are TGCAGCGTTTTGACAGGGACCAACTACGAGCAGTACTTC. Translated, it gives CSVLTGTNYEQYF.